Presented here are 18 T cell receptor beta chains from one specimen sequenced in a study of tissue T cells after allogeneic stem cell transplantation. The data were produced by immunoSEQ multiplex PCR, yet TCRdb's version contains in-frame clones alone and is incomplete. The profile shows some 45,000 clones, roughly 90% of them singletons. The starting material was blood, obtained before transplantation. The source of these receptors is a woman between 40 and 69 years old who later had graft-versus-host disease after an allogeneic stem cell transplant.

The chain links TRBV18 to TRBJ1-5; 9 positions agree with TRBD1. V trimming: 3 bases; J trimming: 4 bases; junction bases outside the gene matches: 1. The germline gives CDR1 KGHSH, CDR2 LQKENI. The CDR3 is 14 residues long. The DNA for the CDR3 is TGTGCCAGCTCACCCGGGACAGGGAATCAGCCCCAGCATTTT. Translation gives CASSPGTGNQPQHF.

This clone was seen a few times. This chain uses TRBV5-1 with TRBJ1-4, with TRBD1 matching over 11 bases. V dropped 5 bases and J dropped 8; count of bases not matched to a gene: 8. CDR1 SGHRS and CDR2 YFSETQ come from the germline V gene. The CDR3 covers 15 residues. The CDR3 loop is CASSTTGTGGEKLFF. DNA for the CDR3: TGCGCCAGCAGTACTACCGGGACAGGGGGGGAAAAACTGTTTTTT.

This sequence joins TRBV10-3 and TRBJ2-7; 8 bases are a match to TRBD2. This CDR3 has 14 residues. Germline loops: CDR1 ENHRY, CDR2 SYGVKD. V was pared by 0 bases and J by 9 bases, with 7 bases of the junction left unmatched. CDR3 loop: CAISESGGREGQYF. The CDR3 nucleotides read TGTGCCATCAGTGAGTCGGGTGGTCGGGAGGGGCAGTACTTC.

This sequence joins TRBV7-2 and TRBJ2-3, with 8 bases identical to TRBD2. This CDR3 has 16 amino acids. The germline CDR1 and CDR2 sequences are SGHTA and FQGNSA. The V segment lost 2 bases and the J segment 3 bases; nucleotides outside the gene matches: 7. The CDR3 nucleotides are TGTGCCAGCAGCTTATTTGCGGGAGGCGGGACAGATACGCAGTATTTT. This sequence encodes CASSLFAGGGTDTQYF.

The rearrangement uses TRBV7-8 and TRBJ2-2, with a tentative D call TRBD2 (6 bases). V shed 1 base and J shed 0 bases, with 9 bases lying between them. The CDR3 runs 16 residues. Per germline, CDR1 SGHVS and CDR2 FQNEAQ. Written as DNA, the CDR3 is TGTGCCAGCAGCTTAGGTGCGGGGACGAACACCGGGGAGCTGTTTTTT. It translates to CASSLGAGTNTGELFF.

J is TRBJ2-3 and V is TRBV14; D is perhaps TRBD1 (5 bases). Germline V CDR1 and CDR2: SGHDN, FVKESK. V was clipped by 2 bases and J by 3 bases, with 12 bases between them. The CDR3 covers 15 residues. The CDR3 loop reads CASSQTLRGTDTQYF. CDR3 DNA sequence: TGTGCCAGCAGCCAAACACTAAGGGGAACAGATACGCAGTATTTT.

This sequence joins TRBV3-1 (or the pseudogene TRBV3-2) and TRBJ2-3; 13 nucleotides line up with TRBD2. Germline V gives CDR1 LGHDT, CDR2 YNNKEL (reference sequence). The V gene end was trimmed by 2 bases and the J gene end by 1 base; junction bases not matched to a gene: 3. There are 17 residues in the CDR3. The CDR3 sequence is CASSQPLAGGCTDTQYF. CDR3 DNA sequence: TGTGCCAGCAGCCAACCACTAGCGGGAGGGTGCACAGATACGCAGTATTTT.

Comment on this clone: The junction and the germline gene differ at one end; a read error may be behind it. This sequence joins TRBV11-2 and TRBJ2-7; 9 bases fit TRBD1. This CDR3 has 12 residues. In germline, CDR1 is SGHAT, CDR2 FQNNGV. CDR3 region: CASSLDRGQGEF. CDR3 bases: TGTGCCAGCAGCTTAGATAGGGGACAGGGCGAATTC.

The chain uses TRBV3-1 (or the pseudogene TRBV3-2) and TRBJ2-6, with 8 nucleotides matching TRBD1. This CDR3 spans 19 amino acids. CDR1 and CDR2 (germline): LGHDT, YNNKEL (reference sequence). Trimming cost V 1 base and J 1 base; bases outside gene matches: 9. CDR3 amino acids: CASSQVSGQAFSGANVLTF. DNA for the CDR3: TGTGCCAGCAGCCAAGTGTCGGGACAGGCTTTTTCTGGGGCCAACGTCCTGACTTTC.

CDR3: CASSQDYAPTDTQYF. DNA of the CDR3: TGCGCCAGCAGCCAAGATTACGCCCCAACAGATACGCAGTATTTT. The rearrangement links TRBV4-3 to TRBJ2-3; D ambiguous. The CDR3 runs to 15 residues. V was clipped by 0 bases and J by 3 bases, with 10 bases between them. Germline loops: CDR1 LGHNA, CDR2 YSLEER.

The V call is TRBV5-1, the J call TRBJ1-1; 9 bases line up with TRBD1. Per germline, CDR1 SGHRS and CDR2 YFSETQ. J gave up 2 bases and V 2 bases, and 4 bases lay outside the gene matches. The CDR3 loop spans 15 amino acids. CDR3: CASSLGQGHNTEAFF. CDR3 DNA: TGCGCCAGCAGCTTAGGACAGGGGCACAACACTGAAGCTTTCTTT.

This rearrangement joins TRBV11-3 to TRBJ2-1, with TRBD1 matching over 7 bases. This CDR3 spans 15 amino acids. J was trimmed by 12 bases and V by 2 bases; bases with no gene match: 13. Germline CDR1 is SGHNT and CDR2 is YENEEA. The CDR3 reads CASSLRGLAREVQFF. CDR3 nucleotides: TGTGCCAGCAGCTTAAGGGGGCTAGCCCGAGAGGTGCAGTTCTTC.

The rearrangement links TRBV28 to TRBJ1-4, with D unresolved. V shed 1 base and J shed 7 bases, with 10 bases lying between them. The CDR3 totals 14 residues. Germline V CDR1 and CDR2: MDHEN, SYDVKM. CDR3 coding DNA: TGTGCCAGCAGTTTATATGGGAACGGTGAAAAACTGTTTTTT. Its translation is CASSLYGNGEKLFF.

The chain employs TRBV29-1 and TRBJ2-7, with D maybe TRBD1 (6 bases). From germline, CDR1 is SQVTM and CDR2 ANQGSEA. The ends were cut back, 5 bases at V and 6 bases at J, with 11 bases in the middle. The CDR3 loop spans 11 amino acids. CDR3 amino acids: CSVIQGGEQYF. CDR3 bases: TGCAGCGTTATACAGGGTGGCGAGCAGTACTTC.

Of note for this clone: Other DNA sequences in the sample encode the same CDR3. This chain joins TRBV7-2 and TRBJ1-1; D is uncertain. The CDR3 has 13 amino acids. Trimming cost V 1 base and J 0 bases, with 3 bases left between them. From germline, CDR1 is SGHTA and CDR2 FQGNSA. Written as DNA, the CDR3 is TGTGCCAGCAGCTTAGGAATGAACACTGAAGCTTTCTTT. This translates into CASSLGMNTEAFF.

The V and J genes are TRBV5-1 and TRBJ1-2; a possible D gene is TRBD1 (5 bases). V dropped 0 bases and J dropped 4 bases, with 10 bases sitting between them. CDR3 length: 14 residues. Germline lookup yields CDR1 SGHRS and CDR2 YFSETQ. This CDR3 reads CASSLDDSVYGYTF. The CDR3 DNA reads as TGCGCCAGCAGCTTGGACGACAGTGTCTATGGCTACACCTTC. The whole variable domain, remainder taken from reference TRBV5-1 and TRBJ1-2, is KAGVTQTPRYLIKTRGQQVTLSCSPISGHRSVSWYQQTPGQGLQFLFEYFSETQRNKGNFPGRFSGRQFSNSRSEMNVSTLELGDSALYLCASSLDDSVYGYTFGSGTRLTVV.

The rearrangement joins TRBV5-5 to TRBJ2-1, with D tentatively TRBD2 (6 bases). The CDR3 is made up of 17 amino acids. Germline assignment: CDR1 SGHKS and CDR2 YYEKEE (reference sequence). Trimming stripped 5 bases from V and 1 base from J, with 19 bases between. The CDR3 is CASRSRGNTGSYNEQFF. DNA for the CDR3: TGTGCCAGCAGGTCTCGGGGGAATACGGGATCCTACAATGAGCAGTTCTTC.

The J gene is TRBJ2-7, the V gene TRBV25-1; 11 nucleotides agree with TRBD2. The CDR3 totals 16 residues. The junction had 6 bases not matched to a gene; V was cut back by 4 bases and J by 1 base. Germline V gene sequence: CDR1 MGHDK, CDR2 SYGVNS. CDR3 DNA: TGTGCCAGCAGTGTAGCCGGGACTAGCGGTTCCTACGAGCAGTACTTC. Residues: CASSVAGTSGSYEQYF.